The next 24 T cell receptor beta chains were all read from a single sample in a study of cytomegalovirus exposure and HLA in healthy donors. Profiled with immunoSEQ multiplex PCR; TCRdb holds only in-frame clones, not every one. The sample includes about 73,000 clones, 70% to 90% of them seen just once. The sequenced sample consisted of PBMCs. These TCRs come from a woman aged 18 to 35 in good health and CMV-seropositive.

This chain uses TRBV11-2 with TRBJ2-3; 9 bases are shared with TRBD2. Trimming cost V 6 bases and J 1 base; bases outside gene matches: 11. CDR1 and CDR2 (germline): SGHAT, FQNNGV. This CDR3 comprises 17 residues. For the CDR3, the DNA is TGTGCCAGCAGTCAAATGACTAGCGGATTTGGCACAGATACGCAGTATTTT. It codes for CASSQMTSGFGTDTQYF.

This chain uses TRBV7-9 with TRBJ2-5, with D perhaps matching TRBD2 (6 bases). CDR1 is SEHNR, CDR2 FQNEAQ, per germline (reference sequence). CDR3 length equals 14 residues. With 2 bases removed from V and 5 bases from J, the gap between germline ends came to 12 bases. CDR3 sequence (DNA): TGTGCCAGCAGCTTAAGGGCCAGCGGGGAGACCCAGTACTTC. Amino acids: CASSLRASGETQYF.

The J gene is TRBJ2-5, the V gene TRBV29-1, with 9 bases identical to TRBD2. CDR3 length: 14 amino acids. Trimming at V came to 6 bases and at J to 5 bases, leaving 10 bases not matched to a gene. Germline V lookup: CDR1 SQVTM, CDR2 ANQGSEA. The CDR3 DNA follows: TGCAGCGTAGCCTTGGCGGGGGGGCAGGAGACCCAGTACTTC. This gives the protein CSVALAGGQETQYF.

The chain couples TRBV6-4 to TRBJ2-1, with 12 bases that match TRBD2. Germline trimming cut 3 bases from V and 6 bases from J; bases unmatched to any gene: 3. The CDR3 consists of 15 residues. CDR1 and CDR2 from the germline V gene are MRHNA and SNTAGT. CDR3 nucleotides: TGTGCCAGCAGTGAAACTAGCGGGAGGTTCAATGAGCAGTTCTTC. Its protein is CASSETSGRFNEQFF.

The genes are TRBV27 and TRBJ2-6, with TRBD1 identical over 9 bases. The CDR3 is made up of 12 amino acids. The junction had 8 bases not matched to a gene; V was cut back by 5 bases and J by 18 bases. Germline V gives CDR1 MNHEY, CDR2 SMNVEV (reference sequence). The CDR3 loop reads CASSMLGQGPTF. The CDR3 DNA reads TGTGCCAGCAGTATGCTGGGACAGGGACCGACTTTC.

This sequence joins TRBV14 and TRBJ1-5; weak D call: TRBD1 (5 bases). V gave up 1 base and J gave up 0 bases, with 13 bases separating them. Looked up from germline, CDR1 is SGHDN and CDR2 is FVKESK. This CDR3 has 17 residues. CDR3 in amino acids: CASSQVRTFYSNQPQHF. The CDR3 DNA reads as TGTGCCAGCAGCCAAGTAAGGACATTTTATAGCAATCAGCCCCAGCATTTT.

The V gene is TRBV7-2, the J gene TRBJ2-7; D ambiguous. Germline V gene lookup returns CDR1 SGHTA and CDR2 FQGNSA. Trimming took 5 bases from V and 2 from J, leaving 10 bases between them. The CDR3 sequence is 13 residues long. The CDR3 is CASSPVVPYEQYF. The CDR3 DNA reads as TGTGCCAGCAGCCCGGTTGTCCCCTACGAGCAGTACTTC.

The chain recombines TRBV6-4 with TRBJ2-1; 9 nucleotides agree with TRBD2. The trim removed 2 bases at V and 5 bases at J, leaving 4 bases unmatched. Germline V gene data show CDR1 as MRHNA and CDR2 as SNTAGT. The CDR3 contains 15 residues. The CDR3 DNA sequence: TGTGCCAGCAGTGACGCAGCGGGAGGTAACAATGAGCAGTTCTTC. It encodes CASSDAAGGNNEQFF.

CDR3 nucleotide sequence: TGCGCCAGCAGCTCAGGAGCCGGGACAAGCAATCAGCCCCAGCATTTT. Translated, it gives CASSSGAGTSNQPQHF. V gene TRBV4-1 combines with J gene TRBJ1-5; D might be TRBD1 (6 bases). The CDR3 spans 16 residues. Trimming left V 5 bases short and J 1 base short, with 15 bases between. Looked up from germline, CDR1 is MGHRA and CDR2 is YSYEKL.

The gene calls are TRBV13 and TRBJ1-4, with D hard to call. The CDR3 is 13 residues long. CDR1 is PRHDT and CDR2 is FYEKMQ in the germline V gene (reference sequence). Deletions cut 3 bases from V and 8 bases from J, with 10 bases between. CDR3 DNA sequence: TGTGCCAGCAGCTTCGGAGAAGGCGAAAAACTGTTTTTT. It specifies CASSFGEGEKLFF. Filled out from reference TRBV13 and TRBJ1-4, the complete variable domain reads AAGVIQSPRHLIKEKRETATLKCYPIPRHDTVYWYQQGPGQDPQFLISFYEKMQSDKGSIPDRFSAQQFSDYHSELNMSSLELGDSALYFCASSFGEGEKLFFGSGTQLSVL.

The chain has TRBV15 and TRBJ1-5; D gene uncertain. V lost 1 base, J lost 0 bases, and 4 bases lay in between. This CDR3 comprises 14 residues. Germline V lookup: CDR1 LNHNV, CDR2 YYDKDF (reference sequence). The CDR3 coding sequence is TGTGCCACCAGCAGAGGCGGTAGCAATCAGCCCCAGCATTTT. This gives the protein CATSRGGSNQPQHF.

The chain has TRBV5-8 and TRBJ1-5; D remains unclear. This CDR3 region has 15 residues. Germline CDR1 reads SGHTS; CDR2 reads YDEGEE. Trimming stripped 3 bases from V and 4 bases from J, with 14 bases between. CDR3 coding DNA: TGTGCCAGCAGCTCCGGCTGGCGGGGAAATCAGCCCCAGCATTTT. This encodes CASSSGWRGNQPQHF.

The chain has TRBV11-2 and TRBJ2-1, with 10 bases matching TRBD2. The V gene end was trimmed by 5 bases and the J gene end by 4 bases; junction bases not matched to a gene: 2. This CDR3 has 14 residues. The V gene's germline CDR1 is SGHAT and CDR2 FQNNGV. The CDR3 region is CASSGTSVYNEQFF. CDR3 DNA: TGTGCCAGCAGCGGGACTAGCGTTTACAATGAGCAGTTCTTC.

V usage is TRBV28 and J usage is TRBJ2-1, with 13 bases aligning to TRBD2. Germline CDR1 MDHEN, CDR2 SYDVKM. Trimming removed 6 bases from V and 16 bases from J; junction bases left unmatched: 15. This CDR3 comprises 15 residues. CDR3 in amino acids: CASSLGLAGTTDLFF. Written as DNA, the CDR3 is TGTGCCAGCAGCCTGGGACTAGCGGGAACAACCGATCTCTTCTTC.

Notes on this clone: A junction end diverges from the germline sequence, so it may reflect a read error. This chain uses TRBV11-2 with TRBJ2-5; D unclear. This CDR3 has 14 residues. Germline V gene lookup returns CDR1 SGHAT and CDR2 FQNNGV. CDR3 bases: TGTGCCAGCACCTTAGGCTTCAGTCAAGAGACCCAGTACTTC. It specifies CASTLGFSQETQYF.

The chain carries TRBV9 and TRBJ2-7, with D unclear. The germline CDR1 and CDR2 sequences are SGDLS and YYNGEE. Deletions cut 0 bases from V and 6 bases from J, with 10 bases between. The length of the CDR3 is 13 residues. CDR3 nucleotides: TGTGCCAGCAGCGTAGACTTTGGCGGCGAGCAGTACTTC. This translates into CASSVDFGGEQYF.

The chain carries TRBV6-1 and TRBJ1-5; D is unresolved. The V end lost 3 bases, the J end lost 2 bases, and 11 bases lay between the germline ends. CDR3 size: 15 residues. Germline V lookup: CDR1 MNHNS, CDR2 SASEGT. CDR3 in DNA: TGTGCCAGCAGTGAGACGGAGGAGGGCAATCAGCCCCAGCATTTT. Protein: CASSETEEGNQPQHF.

V gene TRBV7-2 combines with J gene TRBJ2-4; TRBD1 is a possible D gene (5 bases). V lost 2 bases to trimming and J lost 5 bases, with 7 bases between them. The CDR3 has 13 amino acids. Germline V gives CDR1 SGHTA, CDR2 FQGNSA. This chain's CDR3 is CASSLQGENIQYF. CDR3 bases: TGTGCCAGCAGCTTACAGGGCGAAAACATTCAGTACTTC. The complete variable domain, with remaining parts taken from reference TRBV7-2 and TRBJ2-4, reads GAGVSQSPSNKVTEKGKDVELRCDPISGHTALYWYRQSLGQGLEFLIYFQGNSAPDKSGLPSDRFSAERTGGSVSTLTIQRTQQEDSAVYLCASSLQGENIQYFGAGTRLSVL.

The gene calls are TRBV19 and TRBJ1-5; the D gene is possibly TRBD1 (6 bases). The CDR3 is 15 amino acids. Germline CDR1 and CDR2: LNHDA and SQIVND (reference sequence). V lost 1 base and J 0 bases, leaving 7 bases between the germline ends. The CDR3 nucleotides read TGTGCCAGTAGTATAGGAGGGGGTAGCAATCAGCCCCAGCATTTT. Translation gives CASSIGGGSNQPQHF.

With respect to this clone: At the DNA level, this CDR3 is encoded by other sequences in the same sample as well. The chain is built from TRBV6-5 and TRBJ1-3; 7 bases map to TRBD1. This CDR3 contains 16 residues. Trimming at V came to 1 base and at J to 4 bases, leaving 7 bases not matched to a gene. The germline V gene encodes CDR1 MNHEY and CDR2 SVGAGI. CDR3 protein: CASSYLGGNSGNTIYF. CDR3 nucleotide sequence: TGTGCCAGCAGTTACTTAGGGGGCAACTCCGGAAACACCATATATTTT.

The rearrangement uses TRBV15 and TRBJ2-1; D uncertain. Germline-derived CDR1 and CDR2 are LNHNV and YYDKDF (reference sequence). CDR3 length: 13 residues. Trimming removed 0 bases from V and 6 bases from J, with 6 bases in between. CDR3 DNA sequence: TGTGCCACCAGCAGAGAGACTCTCAATGAGCAGTTCTTC. Its protein is CATSRETLNEQFF.

This chain connects TRBV6-4 to TRBJ2-1; D is perhaps TRBD2 (7 bases). Per germline, CDR1 MRHNA and CDR2 SNTAGT. V was shortened by 3 bases and J by 7 bases, with 19 bases between the two germline ends. The CDR3 contains 16 residues. The CDR3 coding sequence is TGTGCCAGCAGTGATATTGGGGGGGCTTTATTTAATGAGCAGTTCTTC. Amino acids: CASSDIGGALFNEQFF.

The rearrangement links TRBV29-1 to TRBJ1-1; 8 nucleotides line up with TRBD1. The V segment lost 6 bases and the J segment 5 bases; nucleotides outside the gene matches: 5. From germline, CDR1 is SQVTM and CDR2 ANQGSEA. The length of the CDR3 is 12 residues. CDR3 loop: CSVTGGATEAFF. CDR3 coding DNA: TGCAGCGTAACAGGGGGAGCGACTGAAGCTTTCTTT.

The rearrangement links TRBV10-2 to TRBJ2-2; maybe TRBD2 (5 bases). V gave up 7 bases and J gave up 4 bases, with 13 bases separating them. This CDR3 comprises 14 residues. The germline V gene encodes CDR1 WSHSY and CDR2 SAAADI. CDR3 region: CASIGKRSTGELFF. The CDR3 DNA reads TGCGCCAGCATCGGGAAGAGGTCCACCGGGGAGCTGTTTTTT.